What follows are 16 T cell receptor beta chains derived from one specimen sequenced in a study of blood T cell repertoires in COVID-19. Clones were sequenced by immunoSEQ multiplex PCR, and TCRdb holds only the in-frame ones, with some missing. The repertoire includes 120,000 to 150,000 clones, roughly 84% of them detected once, and roughly 5.7% sits in the top ten. The sequenced sample was PBMCs or T cells enriched from blood (not recorded which). The receptor set was obtained from a woman aged 45-59 years who had been exposed to COVID-19.

The chain links TRBV5-4 to TRBJ1-4; no firm D call. V was clipped by 0 bases and J by 8 bases, with 5 bases between them. Germline lookup yields CDR1 SGHNT and CDR2 YYREEE (reference sequence). This CDR3 has 12 amino acids. CDR3 nucleotides: TGTGCCAGCAGCTTGGATCAGGAAAAACTGTTTTTT. It is translated as CASSLDQEKLFF.

The chain uses TRBV6-2 or TRBV6-3 and TRBJ1-1; D gene ambiguous. The CDR3 has 18 residues. V gave up 2 bases and J gave up 9 bases, with 28 bases separating them. CDR1 is MNHEY, CDR2 SVGEGT, per germline. The CDR3 DNA is TGTGCCAGCAGTTACGCTTCTATAACCCCAAGCGCAAGGAACCAAGCTTTCTTT. This gives the protein CASSYASITPSARNQAFF.

The chain recombines TRBV9 with TRBJ2-7; the D gene is possibly TRBD1 (6 bases). The CDR3 runs to 13 residues. V was pared by 2 bases and J by 6 bases, with 12 bases between. The V gene's germline CDR1 is SGDLS and CDR2 YYNGEE. This chain's CDR3 is CASSVTTGGEQYF. The CDR3 DNA reads TGTGCCAGCAGCGTGACGACAGGTGGCGAGCAGTACTTC.

The V call is TRBV4-3, the J call TRBJ2-3, with 8 bases aligning to TRBD2. V was clipped by 1 base and J by 2 bases; unmatched bases: 11. The CDR3 contains 18 residues. Looked up from germline, CDR1 is LGHNA and CDR2 is YSLEER. The CDR3 is CASSQGPPRRGATDTQYF. CDR3 nucleotide sequence: TGCGCCAGCAGCCAAGGGCCACCTCGGCGGGGGGCCACAGATACGCAGTATTTT.

This chain joins TRBV5-5 and TRBJ2-3, with 9 bases identical to TRBD2. J was trimmed by 3 bases and V by 2 bases; bases with no gene match: 10. Germline CDR1 and CDR2: SGHKS and YYEKEE (reference sequence). This CDR3 contains 17 residues. The CDR3 region has the DNA TGTGCCAGCAGCTTCTTCCGGGGGGGACTAGCTACAGATACGCAGTATTTT. Amino acids: CASSFFRGGLATDTQYF.

The V gene is TRBV29-1, the J gene TRBJ1-2; D unclear. Trimming cost V 2 bases and J 8 bases, with 12 bases left between them. Germline V CDR1 and CDR2: SQVTM, ANQGSEA. The CDR3 covers 12 residues. CDR3 sequence: CSVEPGPGGYTF. In DNA form, the CDR3 reads TGCAGCGTTGAACCTGGGCCGGGGGGCTACACCTTC.

This rearrangement joins TRBV30 to TRBJ2-7; D is perhaps TRBD1 (6 bases). CDR3 length: 15 residues. V was pared by 3 bases and J by 0 bases, with 15 bases between. Germline V gene data show CDR1 as GTSNPN and CDR2 as SVGIG (reference sequence). The DNA for the CDR3 is TGTGCCTGGAGCCCCGGGACACCAAACTCCTACGAGCAGTACTTC. Translated, it gives CAWSPGTPNSYEQYF.

V gene TRBV19 combines with J gene TRBJ1-1; 8 bases fit TRBD1. Germline assignment: CDR1 LNHDA and CDR2 SQIVND (reference sequence). This CDR3 spans 15 amino acids. V shed 6 bases and J 1 base; nucleotides not matched to a gene: 7. CDR3 sequence reads: CASRPPGQANTEAFF. CDR3 nucleotide sequence: TGTGCCAGTAGGCCCCCGGGACAGGCGAACACTGAAGCTTTCTTT.

This chain joins TRBV7-9 and TRBJ2-6, with 7 bases matching TRBD2. This CDR3 comprises 13 residues. Unmatched junction bases numbered 0, after V lost 8 bases and J lost 2 bases. Germline V gives CDR1 SEHNR, CDR2 FQNEAQ (reference sequence). CDR3 nucleotide sequence: TGTGCCAGCGCGGGAGCTGGGGCCAACGTCCTGACTTTC. The encoded protein is CASAGAGANVLTF.

The chain has TRBV7-8 and TRBJ1-4; D might be TRBD1 (6 bases). Germline assignment: CDR1 SGHVS and CDR2 FQNEAQ. The length of the CDR3 is 13 residues. Between the trimmed V and J ends, which lost 8 bases and 4 bases, there was a span of 11 bases. CDR3 amino acids: CASGRRGNEKLFF. CDR3 sequence (DNA): TGTGCCAGCGGCCGCAGGGGTAATGAAAAACTGTTTTTT.

The CDR3 sequence is CASRPGQGAGGYTF. The DNA for the CDR3 is TGTGCCAGCAGGCCGGGACAGGGGGCCGGTGGCTACACCTTC. The V gene is TRBV5-4, the J gene TRBJ1-2; 12 bases fit TRBD1. The J segment lost 7 bases and the V segment lost 5 bases, leaving 6 bases of the junction unmatched. This CDR3 is 14 amino acids long. CDR1 is SGHNT, CDR2 YYREEE, per germline (reference sequence).

V and J are TRBV9 and TRBJ2-3; D is perhaps TRBD2 (5 bases). CDR1 SGDLS and CDR2 YYNGEE come from the germline V gene. There are 16 residues in the CDR3. V gave up 2 bases and J gave up 1 base, with 14 bases separating them. Here the CDR3 reads CASSVSTSGRTDTQYF. The DNA of the CDR3 is TGTGCCAGCAGCGTCTCCACCAGCGGACGCACAGATACGCAGTATTTT.

This rearrangement joins TRBV3-1 (or the pseudogene TRBV3-2) to TRBJ2-7, with 7 bases lining up with TRBD1. Germline V gives CDR1 LGHDT, CDR2 YNNKEL (reference sequence). The CDR3 extends over 14 amino acids. Unmatched junction bases numbered 3, after V lost 1 base and J lost 3 bases. The CDR3 protein is CASSQGGQNYEQYF. CDR3 sequence (DNA): TGTGCCAGCAGCCAAGGGGGACAGAACTACGAGCAGTACTTC.

The chain carries TRBV4-3 and TRBJ2-1, with D possibly TRBD1 on 5 matching bases. The CDR3 spans 15 residues. V lost 0 bases and J lost 2, with 8 bases in between. CDR1 is LGHNA and CDR2 is YSLEER in the germline V gene. CDR3 sequence: CASSQDGAPYNEQFF. CDR3 nucleotides: TGCGCCAGCAGCCAAGATGGGGCCCCCTACAATGAGCAGTTCTTC.

The chain uses TRBV14 and TRBJ1-2; D gene unclear. Between the trimmed V and J ends, which lost 4 bases and 10 bases, there was a span of 16 bases. There are 13 residues in the CDR3. CDR1 and CDR2 (germline): SGHDN, FVKESK. CDR3: CASSPFDTNAYTF. CDR3 sequence (DNA): TGTGCCAGCAGCCCGTTTGACACGAATGCCTACACCTTC. The complete variable domain, with remaining parts taken from reference TRBV14 and TRBJ1-2, reads EAGVTQFPSHSVIEKGQTVTLRCDPISGHDNLYWYRRVMGKEIKFLLHFVKESKQDESGMPNNRFLAERTGGTYSTLKVQPAELEDSGVYFCASSPFDTNAYTFGSGTRLTVV.

This sequence joins TRBV27 and TRBJ2-7, with D uncertain. The CDR3 contains 13 residues. The germline gives CDR1 MNHEY, CDR2 SMNVEV (reference sequence). The ends were cut back, 2 bases at V and 5 bases at J, with 10 bases in the middle. CDR3 nucleotide sequence: TGTGCCAGCAGTTTACAGCCCCGGGACGAGCAGTACTTC. Protein product: CASSLQPRDEQYF.